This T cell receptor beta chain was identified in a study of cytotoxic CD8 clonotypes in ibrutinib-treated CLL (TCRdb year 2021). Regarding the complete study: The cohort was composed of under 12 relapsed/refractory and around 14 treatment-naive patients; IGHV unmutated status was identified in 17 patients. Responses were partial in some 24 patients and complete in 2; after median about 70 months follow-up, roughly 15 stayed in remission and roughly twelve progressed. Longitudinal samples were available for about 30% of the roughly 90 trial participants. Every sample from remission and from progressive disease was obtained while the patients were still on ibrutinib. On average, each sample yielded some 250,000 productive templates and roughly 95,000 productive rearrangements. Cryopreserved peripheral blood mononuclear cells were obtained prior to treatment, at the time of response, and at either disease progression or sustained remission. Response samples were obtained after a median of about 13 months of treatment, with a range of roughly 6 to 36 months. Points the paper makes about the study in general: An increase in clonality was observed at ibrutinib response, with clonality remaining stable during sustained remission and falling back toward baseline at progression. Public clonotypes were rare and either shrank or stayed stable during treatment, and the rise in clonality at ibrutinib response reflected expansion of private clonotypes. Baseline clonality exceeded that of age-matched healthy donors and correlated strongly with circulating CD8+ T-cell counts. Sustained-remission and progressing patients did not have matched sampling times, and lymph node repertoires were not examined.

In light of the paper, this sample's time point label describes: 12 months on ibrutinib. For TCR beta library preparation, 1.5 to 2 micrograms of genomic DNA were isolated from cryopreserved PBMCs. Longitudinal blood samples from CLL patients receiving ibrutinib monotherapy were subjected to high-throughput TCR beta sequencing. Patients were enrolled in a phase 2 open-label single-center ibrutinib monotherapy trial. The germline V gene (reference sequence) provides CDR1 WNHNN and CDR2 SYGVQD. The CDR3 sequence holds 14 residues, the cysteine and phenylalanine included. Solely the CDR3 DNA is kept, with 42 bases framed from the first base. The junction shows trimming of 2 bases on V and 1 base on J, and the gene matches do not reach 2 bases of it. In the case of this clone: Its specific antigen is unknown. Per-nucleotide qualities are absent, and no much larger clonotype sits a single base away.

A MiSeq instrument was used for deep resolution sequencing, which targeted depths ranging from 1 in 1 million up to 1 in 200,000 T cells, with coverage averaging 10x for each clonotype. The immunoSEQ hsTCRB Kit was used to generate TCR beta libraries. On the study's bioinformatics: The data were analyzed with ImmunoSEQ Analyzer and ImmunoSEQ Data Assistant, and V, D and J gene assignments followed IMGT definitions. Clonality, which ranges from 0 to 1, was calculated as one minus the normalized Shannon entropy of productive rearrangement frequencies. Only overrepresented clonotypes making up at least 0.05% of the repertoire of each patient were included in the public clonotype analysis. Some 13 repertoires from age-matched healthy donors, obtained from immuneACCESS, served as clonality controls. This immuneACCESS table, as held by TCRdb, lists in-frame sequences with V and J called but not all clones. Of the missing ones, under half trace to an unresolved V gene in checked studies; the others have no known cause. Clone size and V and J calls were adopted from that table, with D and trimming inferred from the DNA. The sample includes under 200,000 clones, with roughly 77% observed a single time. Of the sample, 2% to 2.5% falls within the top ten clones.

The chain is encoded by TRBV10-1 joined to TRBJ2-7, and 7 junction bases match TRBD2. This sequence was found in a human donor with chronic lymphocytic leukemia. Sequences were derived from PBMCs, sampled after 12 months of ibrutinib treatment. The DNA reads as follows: TGCGCCAGCAGTGAGAAGCGGGATTCCTACGAGCAGTACTTC. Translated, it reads CASSEKRDSYEQYF.